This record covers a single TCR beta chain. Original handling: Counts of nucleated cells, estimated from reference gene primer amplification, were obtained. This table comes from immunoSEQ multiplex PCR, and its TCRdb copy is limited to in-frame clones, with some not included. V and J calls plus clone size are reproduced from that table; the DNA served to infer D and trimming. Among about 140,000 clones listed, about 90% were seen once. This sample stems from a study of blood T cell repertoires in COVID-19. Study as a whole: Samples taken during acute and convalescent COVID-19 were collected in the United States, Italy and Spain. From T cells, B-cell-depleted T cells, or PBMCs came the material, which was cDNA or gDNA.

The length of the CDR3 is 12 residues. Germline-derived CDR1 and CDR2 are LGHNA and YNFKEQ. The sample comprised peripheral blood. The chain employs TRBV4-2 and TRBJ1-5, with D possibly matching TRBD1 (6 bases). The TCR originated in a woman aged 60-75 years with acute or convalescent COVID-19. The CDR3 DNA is TGTGCTACCGGGACATCGATTGGGGCCCAGCATTTT. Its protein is CATGTSIGAQHF.